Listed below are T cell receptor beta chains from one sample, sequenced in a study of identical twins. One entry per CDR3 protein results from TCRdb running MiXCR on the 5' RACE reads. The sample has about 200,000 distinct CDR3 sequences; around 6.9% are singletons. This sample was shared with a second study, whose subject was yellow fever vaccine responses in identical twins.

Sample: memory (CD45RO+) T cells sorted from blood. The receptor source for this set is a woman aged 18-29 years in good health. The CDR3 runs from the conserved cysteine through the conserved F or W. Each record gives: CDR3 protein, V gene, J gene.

CASSPRPGETEAFF	TRBV18	TRBJ1-1
CASFRTRNYNEQFF	TRBV28	TRBJ2-1
CASSFRYEQYF	TRBV12-3/TRBV12-4	TRBJ2-7
CSALSGEETQYF	TRBV29-1	TRBJ2-5
CASSLGTEETQYF	TRBV5-1	TRBJ2-5
CASSTTGSNTGELFF	TRBV5-1	TRBJ2-2
CASSSPDPPDTQYF	TRBV28	TRBJ2-3
CASSWSPYEQYF	TRBV7-4	TRBJ2-7
CASSLQGPNQPQHF	TRBV27	TRBJ1-5
CASRPRQGAIQPQHF	TRBV9	TRBJ1-5
CATSDYGTSGQETQYF	TRBV24-1	TRBJ2-5
CASSYRGPWDEQFF	TRBV6-5	TRBJ2-1
CASLSGQGDEQYF	TRBV6-6	TRBJ2-7
CASSLGDKSNYGYTF	TRBV11-1	TRBJ1-2
CASSSILGGNEQFF	TRBV7-9	TRBJ2-1
CASRGAGVNEQFF	TRBV6-2/TRBV6-3	TRBJ2-1
CASSQTGSRPEAFF	TRBV3-1	TRBJ1-1
CASSFGTSGTYEQYF	TRBV28	TRBJ2-7
CASSPRLEDEQFF	TRBV18	TRBJ2-1
CASRTQGNRYEQYF	TRBV23-1	TRBJ2-7
CAIMGSKSTEAFF	TRBV10-3	TRBJ1-1
CASSLGSANEQFF	TRBV5-1	TRBJ2-1
CASSVRSTGYEQYF	TRBV9	TRBJ2-7
CASSFRNGNEQFF	TRBV11-3	TRBJ2-1
CASSRWGGEQFF	TRBV4-1	TRBJ2-1
CASRTTGGGSTDTQYF	TRBV28	TRBJ2-3
CASSNRVAYEQYF	TRBV2	TRBJ2-7
CASSVTAEAFF	TRBV28	TRBJ1-1
CASSYFGRGEGTDTQYF	TRBV6-5	TRBJ2-3
CASSLWGRDQPQHF	TRBV27	TRBJ1-5
CASSKAGGSWGETQYF	TRBV7-2	TRBJ2-5
CSAKRTARGLGNEQFF	TRBV20-1	TRBJ2-1
CASSQDPAPYEQYF	TRBV3-1	TRBJ2-7
CASSPIRETQYF	TRBV3-1	TRBJ2-5
CASSPGAFTGRGSYEQYF	TRBV5-1	TRBJ2-7
CASSYETGPSYEQYF	TRBV12-3/TRBV12-4	TRBJ2-7
CASSFTGAKPYEQYF	TRBV5-6	TRBJ2-7
CASSLAGGGSNEQFF	TRBV7-9	TRBJ2-1
CASSLDRAGDEQYF	TRBV7-9	TRBJ2-7
CASSLAGEKTQYF	TRBV10-2	TRBJ2-5
CASSLDLQETQYF	TRBV5-5	TRBJ2-5
CASSIQENTEAFF	TRBV12-3/TRBV12-4	TRBJ1-1
CASSYPGLVEQFF	TRBV6-5	TRBJ2-1
CASSPGQGGLTDTQYF	TRBV14	TRBJ2-3
CASSLPGTPYNEQFF	TRBV7-2	TRBJ2-1
CATSDPGGDNEQFF	TRBV24-1	TRBJ2-1
CASSSPSGRVDTQYF	TRBV4-2	TRBJ2-3
CATSDPEHPTVPFHEQYF	TRBV24-1	TRBJ2-7
CASSLVATPQYF	TRBV5-1	TRBJ2-7
CASSEAGPGELFF	TRBV2	TRBJ2-2
CSATSGGSDTQYF	TRBV20-1	TRBJ2-3